This T cell receptor (beta chain) is drawn from a study of OX40 agonist ivuxolimab in advanced cancers. Study-level points and caveats: Average numbers of expanded clones were greater in CD8+ T cells than in CD4+.

Generated by immunoSEQ multiplex PCR, the TCRdb table keeps only in-frame clones and is missing some. The sample holds fewer than 45,000 clones, 84% seen once. This clone was picked up one time. Its antigen is as yet unknown. Germline CDR1 is SNHLY and CDR2 is FYNNEI. CDR3 length: 15 residues. V lost 6 bases, J lost 9 bases, and 8 bases stayed unmatched. This chain joins TRBV2 and TRBJ1-6; 10 bases map to TRBD1. Specimen: CD4+ or CD8+ T cells sorted from blood, collected in a trial of the OX40 agonist ivuxolimab. This TCR was recovered from an adult with an advanced solid tumor such as melanoma, head and neck, liver or kidney cancer. The CDR3 protein is CASRDDRGRLSPLHF. The CDR3 DNA follows: TGTGCCAGCAGGGATGACAGGGGGCGTCTTTCACCCCTCCACTTT.